One sample yielded the 29 T cell receptor beta chains listed below, sequenced in a study of CD8 T cells in ankylosing spondylitis. Via MiXCR, TCRdb re-called the 5' RACE reads, giving one row per CDR3 protein. The table includes more than 200,000 distinct CDR3 sequences, 20% to 30% detected once. Sequencing used blood, either unsorted or a sorted T cell fraction (not recorded which). The receptors were gathered from a male donor with ankylosing spondylitis or in good health (not recorded which).

The gene calls are TRBV20-1 and TRBJ2-6; D is unclear. V lost 6 bases to trimming and J lost 6 bases, with 12 bases between them. This CDR3 contains 13 residues. Germline CDR1 DFQATT, CDR2 SNEGSKA (reference sequence). The CDR3 protein is CSATRLEANVLTF. The CDR3 DNA sequence: TGCAGTGCCACCCGATTGGAGGCCAACGTCCTGACTTTC.

This chain links TRBV6-1 with TRBJ1-6; D is undetermined. Trimming shortened V by 7 bases and J by 10 bases, and 20 bases separated the two germline ends. The CDR3 has 15 amino acids. Per the germline V gene, CDR1 is MNHNS and CDR2 is SASEGT. The CDR3 DNA follows: TGTGCCAGCAAAAAACGGGGAGGGAAGGAGTCACCCCTCCACTTT. This sequence encodes CASKKRGGKESPLHF.

The V call is TRBV20-1, the J call TRBJ2-5, with TRBD1 identical over 7 bases. This CDR3 contains 17 residues. The germline gives CDR1 DFQATT, CDR2 SNEGSKA (reference sequence). Trimming cost V 2 bases and J 5 bases; bases outside gene matches: 17. The CDR3 here is CSARPWGRGGPWETQYF. The CDR3 bases are TGCAGTGCTAGACCCTGGGGTCGAGGGGGCCCCTGGGAGACCCAGTACTTC.

The chain combines TRBV12-3 or TRBV12-4 with TRBJ2-5; D gene unclear. V gave up 6 bases and J gave up 11 bases, with 13 bases separating them. This CDR3 is 11 amino acids long. The CDR3 loop is CASRGSRGQYF. The DNA for the CDR3 is TGTGCCAGCAGGGGGTCTCGAGGTCAGTACTTC.

The chain couples TRBV5-6 to TRBJ2-7, with 7 bases that match TRBD2. Germline CDR1 and CDR2: SGHDT and YYEEEE. The length of the CDR3 is 15 residues. Unmatched junction bases numbered 8, after V lost 0 bases and J lost 5 bases. Written as DNA, the CDR3 is TGTGCCAGCAGCTTGGGCCCCCCAGGGAGGGACGAGCAGTACTTC. Translated: CASSLGPPGRDEQYF. Drawing the rest from reference TRBV5-6 and TRBJ2-7, the complete variable domain is DAGVTQSPTHLIKTRGQQVTLRCSPKSGHDTVSWYQQALGQGPQFIFQYYEEEERQRGNFPDRFSGHQFPNYSSELNVNALLLGDSALYLCASSLGPPGRDEQYFGPGTRLTVT.

This chain uses TRBV6-1 with TRBJ2-1; D unresolved. V was shortened by 6 bases and J by 5 bases, with 14 bases between the two germline ends. This CDR3 spans 14 amino acids. Germline values: CDR1 MNHNS, CDR2 SASEGT. The CDR3 DNA follows: TGTGCCAGCAGCTTCAGACCCCCTAACAATGAGCAGTTCTTC. The encoded protein is CASSFRPPNNEQFF.

This rearrangement joins TRBV10-3 to TRBJ2-7; 9 nucleotides agree with TRBD1. The germline V gene encodes CDR1 ENHRY and CDR2 SYGVKD. The trim removed 4 bases at V and 1 base at J, leaving 5 bases unmatched. The CDR3 runs to 15 residues. CDR3 residues: CAISGWTGESYEQYF. CDR3 in DNA: TGTGCCATCAGTGGCTGGACAGGGGAATCCTACGAGCAGTACTTC.

This clonotype was counted many times. The chain combines TRBV12-3 or TRBV12-4 with TRBJ2-5; D remains ambiguous. The V end lost 5 bases, the J end lost 5 bases, and 15 bases lay between the germline ends. The CDR3 loop spans 14 amino acids. CDR3 loop: CASSAQPRAETQYF. The CDR3 nucleotides are TGTGCCAGCAGTGCTCAACCAAGGGCGGAGACCCAGTACTTC.

V usage is TRBV4-1 and J usage is TRBJ2-3; D may be TRBD2 (5 bases). Trimming removed 3 bases from V and 5 bases from J, with 18 bases in between. Germline loops: CDR1 MGHRA, CDR2 YSYEKL. This CDR3 is built from 16 residues. As DNA, the CDR3 is TGCGCCAGCAGCCACCGCACTACTAGTGTGGTAGATACGCAGTATTTT. Encoded protein: CASSHRTTSVVDTQYF.

This chain uses TRBV12-3 or TRBV12-4 with TRBJ2-2, with TRBD1 identical over 7 bases. The V and J ends lost 7 bases and 3 bases, in that order; junction bases with no gene match: 5. This CDR3 has 14 amino acids. The CDR3 sequence is CASTFTGDTGELFF. The DNA of the CDR3 is TGTGCCAGCACATTTACAGGGGACACCGGGGAGCTGTTTTTT.

J is TRBJ1-4 and V is TRBV7-6; D not certain. Germline CDR1 is SGHVS and CDR2 is FNYEAQ. The V gene lost 3 bases and the J gene lost 6 bases, with 14 bases spanning the gap. This CDR3 spans 15 amino acids. Written as DNA, the CDR3 is TGTGCCAGCAGCTTGATCGCTCACGGGGATGAAAAACTGTTTTTT. Translated: CASSLIAHGDEKLFF. The entire variable domain, with the rest obtained from reference TRBV7-6 and TRBJ1-4, is as follows: GAGVSQSPRYKVTKRGQDVALRCDPISGHVSLYWYRQALGQGPEFLTYFNYEAQQDKSGLPNDRFSAERPEGSISTLTIQRTEQRDSAMYRCASSLIAHGDEKLFFGSGTQLSVL.

The V gene is TRBV13, the J gene TRBJ2-3; 7 bases line up with TRBD2. Trimming at V came to 2 bases and at J to 2 bases, leaving 4 bases not matched to a gene. The CDR3 length is 15 residues. Germline CDR1 is PRHDT and CDR2 is FYEKMQ (reference sequence). The CDR3 sequence: CASSLLRGSTDTQYF. The DNA of the CDR3 is TGTGCCAGCAGCTTACTGCGGGGGTCCACAGATACGCAGTATTTT.

The table lists this clonotype with a few counts. The V call is TRBV20-1, the J call TRBJ2-2; possibly TRBD2 for D (6 bases). This CDR3 is built from 15 residues. V dropped 2 bases and J dropped 1 base, with 11 bases sitting between them. Germline CDR1 and CDR2: DFQATT and SNEGSKA (reference sequence). The CDR3 here is CSARWRGQNTGELFF. The CDR3, as DNA: TGCAGTGCTAGATGGAGGGGTCAGAACACCGGGGAGCTGTTTTTT.

This clonotype was observed a handful of times. The chain carries TRBV29-1 and TRBJ2-2; D gene unclear. The CDR3 is 13 amino acids. Germline CDR1 reads SQVTM; CDR2 reads ANQGSEA. V shed 6 bases and J shed 4 bases, with 12 bases lying between them. The CDR3 DNA reads TGCAGCGTCATAGGGTTCGGCACCGGGGAGCTGTTTTTT. This translates into CSVIGFGTGELFF.

This clonotype was counted many times. The chain links TRBV6-1 to TRBJ1-2; unclear D gene. There are 13 residues in the CDR3. The germline CDR1 and CDR2 sequences are MNHNS and SASEGT. Trimming shortened V by 7 bases and J by 4 bases, and 13 bases separated the two germline ends. The CDR3 DNA reads as TGTGCCAGCAAAACTCACCGCGGCTATGGCTACACCTTC. Protein: CASKTHRGYGYTF.

This chain uses TRBV12-3 or TRBV12-4 with TRBJ2-7; 7 bases match TRBD2. V trimming: 6 bases; J trimming: 2 bases; junction bases outside the gene matches: 7. CDR3 length: 14 residues. CDR3 protein: CASSHYGGTYEQYF. In nucleotides, the CDR3 is TGTGCCAGCAGCCACTACGGGGGGACCTACGAGCAGTACTTC.

This clonotype was seen repeatedly, ten times or more. This chain links TRBV28 with TRBJ2-3, with TRBD2 as a possible D gene (6 bases). Trimming took off 7 bases at V and 0 bases at J, with 20 bases between the two ends. The CDR3 contains 17 residues. The germline gives CDR1 MDHEN, CDR2 SYDVKM. DNA for the CDR3: TGTGCCAGCACCTCTCCGGCGGGCGGAGGGAGCACAGATACGCAGTATTTT. This gives the protein CASTSPAGGGSTDTQYF. The whole variable domain, remainder taken from reference TRBV28 and TRBJ2-3, is DVKVTQSSRYLVKRTGEKVFLECVQDMDHENMFWYRQDPGLGLRLIYFSYDVKMKEKGDIPEGYSVSREKKERFSLILESASTNQTSMYLCASTSPAGGGSTDTQYFGPGTRLTVL.

This clonotype occurred many times. The chain recombines TRBV5-1 with TRBJ2-2, with TRBD1 matching 7 bases. The CDR3 is 14 residues long. In germline, CDR1 is SGHRS, CDR2 YFSETQ. V lost 7 bases, J lost 1 base, and 4 bases stayed unmatched. As DNA, the CDR3 is TGCGCCAGCCACCGGGACAGGAACACCGGGGAGCTGTTTTTT. Protein: CASHRDRNTGELFF.

There are a few counts of this clonotype. This sequence joins TRBV29-1 and TRBJ2-1; the D call may be TRBD1 or TRBD2 (5 bases each). Germline CDR1 and CDR2: SQVTM and ANQGSEA. Trimming removed 6 bases from V and 9 bases from J, with 30 bases in between. CDR3 length: 17 residues. CDR3 residues: CSVQDRGRAWYTGEQFF. CDR3 sequence (DNA): TGCAGCGTCCAAGACCGGGGCAGGGCTTGGTACACTGGTGAGCAGTTCTTC.

The sample holds a few counts of this clonotype. The V and J genes are TRBV10-3 and TRBJ2-3, with 8 positions matching TRBD2. Trimming cost V 3 bases and J 5 bases; bases outside gene matches: 4. CDR1 and CDR2 (germline): ENHRY, SYGVKD. The CDR3 sequence is 14 residues long. CDR3 loop: CAISDDGGGDTQYF. In DNA form, the CDR3 reads TGTGCCATCAGTGATGACGGGGGGGGAGATACGCAGTATTTT.

The genes are TRBV20-1 and TRBJ2-3; D uncertain. CDR3 length: 14 amino acids. V was cut by 0 bases and J by 2 bases, with 9 bases left in between. The germline gives CDR1 DFQATT, CDR2 SNEGSKA (reference sequence). The CDR3 region has the DNA TGCAGTGCTAGAGATCTGCGGAACACAGATACGCAGTATTTT. Translation gives CSARDLRNTDTQYF.

In its sample, this clonotype was seen many times. The V call is TRBV12-3 or TRBV12-4, the J call TRBJ2-1, with D maybe TRBD2 (6 bases). The CDR3 spans 14 residues. Trimming removed 8 bases from V and 4 bases from J, with 15 bases in between. The DNA of the CDR3 is TGTGCCAGCGGCCCTCTCCGGGGGTACAATGAGCAGTTCTTC. This encodes CASGPLRGYNEQFF.

This clonotype was seen at least ten times. Germline and junction disagree at one end, which may indicate a read error. The V call is TRBV5-1, the J call TRBJ2-5; D remains unclear. Germline CDR1 is SGHRS and CDR2 is YFSETQ. This CDR3 spans 12 amino acids. The CDR3 region is CASSLGQETQYF. The CDR3 DNA sequence: TGTGCCAGCAGCCTAGGACAAGAGACCCAGTACTTC.

This clonotype was detected only once. The chain joins TRBV20-1 to TRBJ2-7, with unresolved D. This CDR3 contains 14 residues. V lost 0 bases and J lost 6, with 15 bases in between. Germline assignment: CDR1 DFQATT and CDR2 SNEGSKA (reference sequence). The chain's CDR3 is CSAREGNSLGEQYF. The DNA of the CDR3 is TGCAGTGCTAGAGAGGGGAATAGCTTAGGCGAGCAGTACTTC.

This clonotype was counted at least ten times. The chain employs TRBV27 and TRBJ2-2; TRBD2 matches 11 bases. V lost 5 bases to trimming and J lost 7 bases; unmatched junction nucleotides: 9. The CDR3 covers 16 residues. The V gene's germline CDR1 is MNHEY and CDR2 SMNVEV (reference sequence). The chain's CDR3 is CASSPLAGGLGGELFF. The CDR3 DNA follows: TGTGCCAGCAGTCCTTTAGCGGGGGGGCTCGGCGGGGAGCTGTTTTTT.

V is TRBV29-1 and J is TRBJ2-7; 7 bases map to TRBD2. Germline loops: CDR1 SQVTM, CDR2 ANQGSEA. Trimming took 3 bases from V and 7 from J; bases not matched to a gene: 6. CDR3 length equals 12 residues. The CDR3 DNA follows: TGCAGCGTTGAGGGGGGGTCGGGAGAGCAGTACTTC. Translating it yields CSVEGGSGEQYF.

In nucleotides, the CDR3 is TGCAGTTCGGCGGCAGGCGAAACCTACGAGCAGTACTTC. It specifies CSSAAGETYEQYF. The chain has TRBV20-1 and TRBJ2-7; D remains unclear. The CDR3 runs to 13 residues. From germline, CDR1 is DFQATT and CDR2 SNEGSKA (reference sequence). Trimming shortened V by 8 bases and J by 2 bases, and 16 bases separated the two germline ends.

This chain connects TRBV12-3 or TRBV12-4 to TRBJ2-1; 9 bases align to TRBD2. With 5 bases clipped from V and 2 bases from J, the junction kept 7 bases outside the gene matches. The CDR3 consists of 16 residues. CDR3 protein: CASSPSRGGPYNEQFF. The CDR3, as DNA: TGTGCCAGCAGTCCATCGCGGGGGGGTCCCTACAATGAGCAGTTCTTC.

This clonotype has ten or more counts. The genes are TRBV29-1 and TRBJ1-2; D gene uncertain. V lost 4 bases and J 3 bases, leaving 6 bases between the germline ends. Germline CDR1 is SQVTM and CDR2 is ANQGSEA. The CDR3 has 11 residues. The CDR3 bases are TGCAGCGTTGTCGGTTACTATGGCTACACCTTC. This translates into CSVVGYYGYTF.